Shown below are 7 T cell receptor beta chains from a single sample sequenced in a study of Graves' ophthalmopathy and Graves' hyperthyroidism. Transcripts of RNA were the source for amplifying TCR beta CDR3 regions. RT-PCR was first run with HTBI primers, then multiplex PCR in a second round. MiXCR, run by TCRdb on the multiplex PCR reads, gives a single entry per CDR3 protein. There are hundreds of thousands of distinct CDR3 sequences in the sample; 13% to 15% occur only once, and around 9.8% lies in the top ten. What was sequenced was blood. The receptor source for this set is a woman in her twenties or thirties with Graves' ophthalmopathy.

The chain combines TRBV10-3 with TRBJ2-7; TRBD2 aligns across 12 bases. The CDR3 length is 16 residues. V shed 2 bases and J 0 bases; nucleotides not matched to a gene: 2. CDR1 ENHRY and CDR2 SYGVKD come from the germline V gene. Written as DNA, the CDR3 is TGTGCCATCAGTGAGCCGGGACTAGCGGGCTCCTACGAGCAGTACTTC. Translated, it gives CAISEPGLAGSYEQYF.

This clonotype was seen a few times. This chain's CDR3 is CASSQRTGTPEAFF. Here the CDR3 DNA reads TGTGCCAGCAGCCAACGGACAGGGACGCCGGAAGCTTTCTTT. V gene TRBV14 combines with J gene TRBJ1-1, with 8 bases fitting TRBD1. The CDR3 consists of 14 residues. Germline assignment: CDR1 SGHDN and CDR2 FVKESK. Unmatched junction bases numbered 7, after V lost 2 bases and J lost 8 bases. Full variable domain (remainder filled in from reference TRBV14 and TRBJ1-1): EAGVTQFPSHSVIEKGQTVTLRCDPISGHDNLYWYRRVMGKEIKFLLHFVKESKQDESGMPNNRFLAERTGGTYSTLKVQPAELEDSGVYFCASSQRTGTPEAFFGQGTRLTVV.

This clonotype was detected ten times or more. This rearrangement joins TRBV12-3 or TRBV12-4 to TRBJ2-5, with 9 bases lining up with TRBD2. V lost 3 bases, J lost 5 bases, and 13 bases stayed unmatched. The CDR3 has 17 residues. CDR3 DNA sequence: TGTGCCAGCAGTTTTCGGGCTAGCGGGGCATCGGGGGAGACCCAGTACTTC. Amino acid sequence: CASSFRASGASGETQYF.

Many counts were recorded for this clonotype. This sequence joins TRBV6-5 and TRBJ2-2, with TRBD1 matching over 8 bases. The J segment lost 1 base and the V segment lost 4 bases, leaving 8 bases of the junction unmatched. The germline CDR1 and CDR2 sequences are MNHEY and SVGAGI. The CDR3 has 17 amino acids. The CDR3 coding sequence is TGTGCCAGCAGTTCAAAAGAGGGACAGGAGAACACCGGGGAGCTGTTTTTT. Translation gives CASSSKEGQENTGELFF.

The count of this clonotype is one. Possible read error: a much larger clone is one base away. The rearrangement uses TRBV4-1 and TRBJ1-1, with D unclear. V was clipped by 0 bases and J by 7 bases, with 15 bases between them. The CDR3 loop spans 15 amino acids. CDR1 and CDR2 (germline): MGHRA, YSYEKL. This CDR3 reads CASSQESGPFREAFF. The CDR3 bases are TGCGCCAGCAGCCAAGAATCGGGCCCATTTCGTGAAGCTTTCTTT.

There are many counts of this clonotype. This chain uses TRBV6-5 with TRBJ1-2; TRBD1 matches 8 bases. The germline gives CDR1 MNHEY, CDR2 SVGAGI. The V gene end was trimmed by 6 bases and the J gene end by 5 bases; junction bases not matched to a gene: 11. The CDR3 is 15 amino acids. CDR3 sequence reads: CASSPADRGGYGYTF. CDR3 coding DNA: TGTGCCAGCAGCCCAGCAGACAGGGGAGGGTATGGCTACACCTTC.

At least ten counts were recorded for this clonotype. V gene TRBV7-9 combines with J gene TRBJ2-5; D uncertain. The CDR3 runs to 14 residues. Trimming pared 7 bases from V and 2 bases from J, leaving 14 bases between. From germline, CDR1 is SEHNR and CDR2 FQNEAQ (reference sequence). The CDR3: CASIPSLGQETQYF. The CDR3 DNA reads as TGTGCCAGCATCCCGTCGCTGGGGCAAGAGACCCAGTACTTC.